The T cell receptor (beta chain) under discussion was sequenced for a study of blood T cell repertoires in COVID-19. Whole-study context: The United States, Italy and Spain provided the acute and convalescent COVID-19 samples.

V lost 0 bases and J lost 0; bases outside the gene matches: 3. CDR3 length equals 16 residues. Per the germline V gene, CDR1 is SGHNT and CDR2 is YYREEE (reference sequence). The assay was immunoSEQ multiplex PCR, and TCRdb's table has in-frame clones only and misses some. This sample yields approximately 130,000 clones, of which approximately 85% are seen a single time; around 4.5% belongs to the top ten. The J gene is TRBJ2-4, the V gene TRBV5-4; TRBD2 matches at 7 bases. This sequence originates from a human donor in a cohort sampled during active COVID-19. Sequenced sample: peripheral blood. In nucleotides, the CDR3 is TGTGCCAGCAGCTTGGGGGAGGGACTAGCCAAAAACATTCAGTACTTC. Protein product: CASSLGEGLAKNIQYF. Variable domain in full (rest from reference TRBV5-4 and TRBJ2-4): ETGVTQSPTHLIKTRGQQVTLRCSSQSGHNTVSWYQQALGQGPQFIFQYYREEENGRGNFPPRFSGLQFPNYSSELNVNALELDDSALYLCASSLGEGLAKNIQYFGAGTRLSVL.